This TCR beta chain is drawn from a study of blood T cell repertoires in COVID-19. Turning to the study itself: Italy, Spain and the United States were the sources of the convalescent and acute COVID-19 samples.

The authors' processing: The authors estimated nucleated cell counts from reference gene primer amplification. The table came from immunoSEQ multiplex PCR; TCRdb's copy has only in-frame clones and leaves some out. Clone size and V and J calls were adopted from that table, with D and trimming inferred from the DNA. Among 250,000 to 350,000 clones listed, approximately 85% were seen once. Trimming pared 0 bases from V and 0 bases from J, leaving 9 bases between. The germline CDR1 and CDR2 sequences are SGHDT and YYEEEE. The CDR3 covers 15 residues. Grouping used clinical history reported by participants in a survey and questionnaire. Symptom resolution, clearance, or two negative PCRs marked the recovered donors of Cohort 3.

This rearrangement joins TRBV5-6 to TRBJ1-2; D not certain. The sequence derives from a woman aged 25-40 years who had recovered from COVID-19. The sequencing sample was made of PBMCs or T cells enriched from blood (not recorded which). The CDR3 spells CASSLGGATNYGYTF. CDR3 DNA: TGTGCCAGCAGCTTGGGAGGAGCAACTAACTATGGCTACACCTTC.